This is a list of T cell receptor beta chains from one sample in a study of CD8+CD57+ T cells in acquired aplastic anemia. MiXCR, run by TCRdb on the reads, gives a single entry per CDR3 protein. Of 150,000 to 200,000 distinct CDR3 sequences listed, 45% to 55% are singletons. Source material: sorted CD4+, CD8+, or CD8+CD57+ T cells (not recorded which) from PBMCs. Receptors were obtained from a human donor with aplastic anemia. Each CDR3 is given with its conserved first and last residue. Each record gives: V gene, clone size, D gene, J gene, CDR3 protein, CDR3 DNA. The D gene is left open where the match is weak. The size of a clone is reported for some rows only, either as once, few or many, or as a class for expanded clones.

>TRBV4-2|NA|TRBD1|TRBJ1-1
CASSRGQGLGEAFF
TGTGCCAGCAGCCGTGGACAGGGACTGGGTGAAGCTTTCTTT
>TRBV7-9|few|TRBD1|TRBJ1-1
CASSSGQGRDTEAFF
TGTGCCAGCAGCTCTGGACAGGGTCGGGACACTGAAGCTTTCTTT
>TRBV9|many|NA|TRBJ2-7
CASSPQHSYEQYF
TGTGCCAGCAGCCCCCAACACTCCTACGAGCAGTACTTC
>TRBV6-5|many|TRBD2|TRBJ2-7
CASSYLAGGGTSDEQYF
TGTGCCAGCAGTTACCTAGCAGGGGGCGGGACTAGCGACGAGCAGTACTTC
>TRBV29-1|many|NA|TRBJ2-6
CSVEDADGTGRGANVLTF
TGCAGCGTTGAAGACGCGGACGGTACTGGGCGGGGGGCCAACGTCCTGACTTTC
>TRBV5-1|NA|TRBD1|TRBJ2-5
CASSLWTGGRETQYF
TGCGCCAGCAGCTTGTGGACAGGGGGGAGAGAGACCCAGTACTTC
>TRBV7-3|many|NA|TRBJ1-3
CASGAGALGGNTIYF
TGTGCCAGTGGGGCCGGGGCCCTTGGAGGAAACACCATATATTTT
>TRBV7-9|NA|NA|TRBJ2-1
CASSYDSNEQFF
TGTGCCAGCAGCTACGACAGTAATGAGCAGTTCTTC
>TRBV7-3|NA|TRBD2|TRBJ2-1
CASSPTGTSRYNEQFF
TGTGCCAGCAGCCCAACCGGGACTAGCCGTTACAATGAGCAGTTCTTC
>TRBV7-3|NA|NA|TRBJ2-5
CASRAEETQYF
TGTGCCAGCAGAGCCGAGGAGACCCAGTACTTC
>TRBV30|few|NA|TRBJ2-1
CAWSVPVYPGHEQFF
TGTGCCTGGAGTGTTCCGGTCTATCCCGGCCATGAGCAGTTCTTC
>TRBV12-5|few|NA|TRBJ2-5
CASGLETQYF
TGTGCTAGTGGGCTTGAGACCCAGTACTTC
>TRBV7-3|many|TRBD1|TRBJ1-1
CASSLTGGNTEAFF
TGTGCCAGCAGCTTGACAGGGGGTAACACTGAAGCTTTCTTT
>TRBV5-1|many|NA|TRBJ2-5
CASSGGFGEAPTETQYF
TGCGCCAGCAGCGGGGGGTTCGGGGAAGCCCCGACGGAGACCCAGTACTTC
>TRBV20-1|medium-sized|NA|TRBJ2-3
CSAWQEGRSNTQYF
TGCAGTGCTTGGCAGGAGGGTCGATCTAATACGCAGTATTTT
>TRBV10-3|NA|TRBD2|TRBJ2-3
CAISEGREPTDTQYF
TGTGCCATCAGTGAAGGGCGGGAGCCCACAGATACGCAGTATTTT
>TRBV7-9|many|NA|TRBJ2-7
CASSSSKVYEQYF
TGTGCCAGCAGCTCCTCTAAGGTCTACGAGCAGTACTTC
>TRBV2|once|NA|TRBJ2-7
CASAIDYEQYF
TGTGCCTCAGCAATAGACTACGAGCAGTACTTC
>TRBV10-2|NA|NA|TRBJ1-2
CASSGQTLEKHYTF
TGCGCCAGCAGCGGACAGACCTTAGAAAAGCACTACACCTTC
>TRBV10-3|once|TRBD1|TRBJ2-7
CAISDQGVLNEQYF
TGTGCCATCAGTGACCAGGGGGTTCTAAACGAGCAGTACTTC
>TRBV7-2|NA|NA|TRBJ2-7
CASSLSKTYEQYF
TGTGCCAGCAGCTTAAGTAAAACCTACGAGCAGTACTTC
>TRBV5-6|many|NA|TRBJ2-6
CASPPPPF
TGTGCCAGCCCCCCCCCCCCTTTC
>TRBV4-1|many|NA|TRBJ2-1
CASSLVTTRSSPEQFF
TGCGCCAGCAGCCTCGTCACGACTAGGAGCTCTCCTGAGCAGTTCTTC
>TRBV4-1|many|NA|TRBJ1-1
CASSQVAVNTEAFF
TGCGCCAGCAGCCAAGTAGCAGTGAACACTGAAGCTTTCTTT
>TRBV15|few|NA|TRBJ2-1
CATSGEALSSYNEQFF
TGTGCCACCAGCGGAGAGGCATTGAGCTCCTACAATGAGCAGTTCTTC
>TRBV20-1|NA|TRBD1|TRBJ2-5
CSADRGREAQYF
TGCAGTGCCGACAGGGGGCGAGAGGCCCAGTACTTC
>TRBV29-1|many|NA|TRBJ1-1
CSAESGGTEAFF
TGCAGCGCCGAATCCGGGGGAACTGAAGCTTTCTTT
>TRBV12-3/TRBV12-4|NA|NA|TRBJ2-2
CDSSQAAWTGELFF
TGTGACAGCAGTCAGGCAGCGTGGACCGGGGAGCTGTTTTTT
>TRBV3-1|NA|NA|TRBJ2-1
CASSQDPRQNVVDEQFF
TGTGCCAGCAGCCAAGATCCGAGGCAGAATGTGGTGGATGAGCAGTTCTTC
>TRBV9|NA|NA|TRBJ2-1
CASSGDPGAYNEQFF
TGTGCCAGCAGCGGAGACCCAGGGGCCTACAATGAGCAGTTCTTC
>TRBV20-1|NA|NA|TRBJ1-2
CSASVRARLGGYTF
TGCAGTGCTAGCGTACGGGCGAGGTTGGGGGGCTACACCTTC
>TRBV29-1|NA|NA|TRBJ2-3
CSVDGQSSDTQYF
TGCAGCGTAGATGGACAGAGTTCAGATACGCAGTATTTT
>TRBV6-5|NA|NA|TRBJ1-2
CASSYFSGTRPNGYTF
TGTGCCAGCAGTTACTTTTCGGGGACGCGTCCTAATGGCTACACCTTC